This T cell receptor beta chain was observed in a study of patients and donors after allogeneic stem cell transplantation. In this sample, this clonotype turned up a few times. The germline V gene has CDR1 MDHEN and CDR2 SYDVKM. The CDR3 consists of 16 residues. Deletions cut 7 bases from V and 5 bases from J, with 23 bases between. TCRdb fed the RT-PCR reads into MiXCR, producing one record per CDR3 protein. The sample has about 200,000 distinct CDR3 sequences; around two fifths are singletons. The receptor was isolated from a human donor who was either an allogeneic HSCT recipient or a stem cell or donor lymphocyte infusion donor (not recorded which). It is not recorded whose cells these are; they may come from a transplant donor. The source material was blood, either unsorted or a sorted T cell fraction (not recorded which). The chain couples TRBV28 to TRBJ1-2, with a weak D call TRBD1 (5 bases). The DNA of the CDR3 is TGTGCCAGCACCCTGTTGGGCCGACAGCCCAATTATGGCTACACCTTC. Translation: CASTLLGRQPNYGYTF.